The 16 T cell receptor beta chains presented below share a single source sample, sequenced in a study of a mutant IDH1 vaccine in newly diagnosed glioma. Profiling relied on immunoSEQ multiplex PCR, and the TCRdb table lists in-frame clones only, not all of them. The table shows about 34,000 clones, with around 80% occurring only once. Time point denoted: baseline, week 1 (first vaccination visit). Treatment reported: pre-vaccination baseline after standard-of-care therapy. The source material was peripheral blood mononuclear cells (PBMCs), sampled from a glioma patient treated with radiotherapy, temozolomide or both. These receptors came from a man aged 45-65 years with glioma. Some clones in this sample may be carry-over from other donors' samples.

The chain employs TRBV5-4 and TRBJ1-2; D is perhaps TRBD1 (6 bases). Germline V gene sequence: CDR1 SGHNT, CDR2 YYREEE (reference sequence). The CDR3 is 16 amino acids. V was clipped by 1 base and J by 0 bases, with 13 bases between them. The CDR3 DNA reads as TGTGCCAGCAGCTTGAATTCAGGGGTTGCTAACTATGGCTACACCTTC. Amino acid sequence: CASSLNSGVANYGYTF.

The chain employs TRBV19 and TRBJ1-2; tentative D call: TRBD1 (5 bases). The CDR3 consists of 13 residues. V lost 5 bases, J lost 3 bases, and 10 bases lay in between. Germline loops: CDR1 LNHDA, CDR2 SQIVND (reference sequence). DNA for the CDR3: TGTGCCAGTAGTCGGGGGGGGGACTATGGCTACACCTTC. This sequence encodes CASSRGGDYGYTF.

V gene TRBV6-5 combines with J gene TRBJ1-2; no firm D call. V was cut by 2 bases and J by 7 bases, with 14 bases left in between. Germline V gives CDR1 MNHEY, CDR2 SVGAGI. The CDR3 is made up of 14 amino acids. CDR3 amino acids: CASSYGASGSGYTF. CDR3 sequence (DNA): TGTGCCAGCAGTTACGGAGCTTCGGGGAGTGGCTACACCTTC.

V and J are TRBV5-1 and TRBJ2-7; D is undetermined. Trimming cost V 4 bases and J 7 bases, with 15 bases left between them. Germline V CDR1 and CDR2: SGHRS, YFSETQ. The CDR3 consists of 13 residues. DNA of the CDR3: TGCGCCAGCAGCCCCCAAGGAGACGGGGAGCAGTACTTC. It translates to CASSPQGDGEQYF.

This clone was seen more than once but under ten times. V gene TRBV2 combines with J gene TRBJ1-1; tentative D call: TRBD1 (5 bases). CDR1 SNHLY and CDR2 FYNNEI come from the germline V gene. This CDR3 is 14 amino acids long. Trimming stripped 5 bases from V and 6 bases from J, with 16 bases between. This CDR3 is CASSLSQGISEAFF. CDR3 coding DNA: TGTGCCAGCAGTCTTTCGCAGGGTATCTCTGAAGCTTTCTTT.

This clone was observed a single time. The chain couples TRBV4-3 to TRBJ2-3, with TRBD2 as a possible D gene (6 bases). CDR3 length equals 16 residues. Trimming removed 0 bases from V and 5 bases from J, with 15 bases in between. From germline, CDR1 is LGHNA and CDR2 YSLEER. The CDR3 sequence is CASSQERSGWVDTQYF. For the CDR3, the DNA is TGCGCCAGCAGCCAAGAAAGGAGCGGGTGGGTAGATACGCAGTATTTT.

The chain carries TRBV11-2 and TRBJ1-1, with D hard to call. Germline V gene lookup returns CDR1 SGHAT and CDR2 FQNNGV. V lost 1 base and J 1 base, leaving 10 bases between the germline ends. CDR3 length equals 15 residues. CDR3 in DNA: TGTGCCAGCAGCTTAGGTCGGTTTAAGAACACTGAAGCTTTCTTT. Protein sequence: CASSLGRFKNTEAFF.

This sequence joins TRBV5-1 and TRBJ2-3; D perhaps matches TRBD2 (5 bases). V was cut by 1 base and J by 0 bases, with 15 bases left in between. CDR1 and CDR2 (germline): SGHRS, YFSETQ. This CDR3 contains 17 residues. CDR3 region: CASSLSVASSSTDTQYF. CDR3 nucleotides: TGCGCCAGCAGCTTGAGCGTGGCTAGCAGTAGCACAGATACGCAGTATTTT.

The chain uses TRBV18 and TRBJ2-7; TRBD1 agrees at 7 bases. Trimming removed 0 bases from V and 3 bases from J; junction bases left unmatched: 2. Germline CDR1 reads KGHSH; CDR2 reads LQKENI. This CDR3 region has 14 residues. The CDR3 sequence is CASSPPRTGYEQYF. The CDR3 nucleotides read TGTGCCAGCTCACCACCGAGGACAGGCTACGAGCAGTACTTC.

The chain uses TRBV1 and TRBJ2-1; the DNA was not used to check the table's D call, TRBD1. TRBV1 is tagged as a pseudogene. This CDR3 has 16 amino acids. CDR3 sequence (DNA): TGCACCAGCAGCCAAGTTTCAGGGGGGTCCCGCCCTGAGCAGTTCTTC. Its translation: CTSSQVSGGSRPEQFF.

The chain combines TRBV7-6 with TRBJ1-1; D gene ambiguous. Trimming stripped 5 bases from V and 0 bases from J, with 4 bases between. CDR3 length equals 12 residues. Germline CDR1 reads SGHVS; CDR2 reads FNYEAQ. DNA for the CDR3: TGTGCCAGCAGCCCGATGAACACTGAAGCTTTCTTT. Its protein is CASSPMNTEAFF.

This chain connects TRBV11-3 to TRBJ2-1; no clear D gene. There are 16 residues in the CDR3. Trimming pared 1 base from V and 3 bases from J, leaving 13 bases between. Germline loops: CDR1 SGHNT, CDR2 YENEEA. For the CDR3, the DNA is TGTGCCAGCAGCTTAGGGGTGGCGAGACACTACAATGAGCAGTTCTTC. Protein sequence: CASSLGVARHYNEQFF.

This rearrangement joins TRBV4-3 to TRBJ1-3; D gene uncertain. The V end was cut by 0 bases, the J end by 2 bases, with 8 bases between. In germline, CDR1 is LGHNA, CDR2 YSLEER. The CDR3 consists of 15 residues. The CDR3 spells CASSQDLLPGNTIYF. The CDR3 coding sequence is TGCGCCAGCAGCCAAGATTTGCTCCCTGGAAACACCATATATTTT.

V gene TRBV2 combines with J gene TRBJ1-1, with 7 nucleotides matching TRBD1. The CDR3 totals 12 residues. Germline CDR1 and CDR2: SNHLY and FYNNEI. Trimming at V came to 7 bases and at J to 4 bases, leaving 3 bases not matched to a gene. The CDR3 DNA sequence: TGTGCCAGCACGACAGGGTTCACTGAAGCTTTCTTT. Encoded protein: CASTTGFTEAFF.

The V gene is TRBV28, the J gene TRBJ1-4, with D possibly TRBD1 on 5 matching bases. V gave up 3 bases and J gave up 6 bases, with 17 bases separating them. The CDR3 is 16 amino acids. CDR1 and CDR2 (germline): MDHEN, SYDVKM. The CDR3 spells CASSLPGAGTDEKLFF. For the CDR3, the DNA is TGTGCCAGCAGTTTGCCCGGAGCAGGGACGGATGAAAAACTGTTTTTT.

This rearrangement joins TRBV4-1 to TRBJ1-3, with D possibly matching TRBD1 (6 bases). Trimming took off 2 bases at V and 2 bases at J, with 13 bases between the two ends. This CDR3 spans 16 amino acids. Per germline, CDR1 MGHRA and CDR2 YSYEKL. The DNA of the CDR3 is TGCGCCAGCAGCCAACTGGACAGCGCCACTGGAAACACCATATATTTT. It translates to CASSQLDSATGNTIYF.